This T cell receptor (beta chain) was observed in a study of beta chain features in type 1 diabetes. The investigators reverse transcribed all of the isolated RNA, so they sequenced expressed TCRB transcripts. The protocol was immunoSEQ multiplex PCR, while the TCRdb copy is restricted to in-frame clones and leaves out a portion. Among about 340,000 clones listed, roughly 9% were seen once. Findings and limits, study-wide: A moderate, significant TCRB CDR3 shortening appeared in type 1 diabetes across four CD4+ subsets.

This clone was picked up many times. Its antigen is unknown. This CDR3 has 14 residues. The ends were cut back, 2 bases at V and 4 bases at J, with 10 bases in the middle. Per germline, CDR1 SGHTA and CDR2 FQGNSA. Sample: central memory CD4+ T cells from blood. The V and J genes are TRBV7-2 and TRBJ2-3; TRBD1 might be the D (5 bases). The receptor was isolated from a man between 25 and 39 years old with type 1 diabetes. The CDR3 nucleotides read TGTGCCAGCAGCTTACGCACAGGCTCAGATACGCAGTATTTT. Protein product: CASSLRTGSDTQYF. The complete variable domain, with remaining parts taken from reference TRBV7-2 and TRBJ2-3, reads GAGVSQSPSNKVTEKGKDVELRCDPISGHTALYWYRQSLGQGLEFLIYFQGNSAPDKSGLPSDRFSAERTGGSVSTLTIQRTQQEDSAVYLCASSLRTGSDTQYFGPGTRLTVL.